These T cell receptor beta chains were read from a single sample in a study of T-cell memory formation after mild COVID-19. TCRdb ran MiXCR on the 5' RACE reads and lists one entry per CDR3 protein. Here the sample spans about 340,000 distinct CDR3 sequences, 15% being singletons. Sequencing used PBMCs or a T cell subset sorted from them (not recorded which). These receptors all stem from a man younger than 35 who had mild COVID-19 (a few samples of this study predate the infection). Cell type and time point are not known. Both conserved end residues are part of each CDR3. D genes are given only for firm matches. Not all rows give a size; the values are once, few, many and, for expanded clones, a class.

CDR3aa,CDR3nt,len,v_gene,abundance,d_gene,j_gene
CSGTTGGRGNEQFF,TGCAGCGGCACGACAGGGGGTCGCGGCAATGAGCAGTTCTTC,14,TRBV29-1,few,TRBD1,TRBJ2-1
CASSGRQGLGETQYF,TGTGCCAGCAGCGGGCGACAGGGTCTTGGAGAGACCCAGTACTTC,15,TRBV7-9,NA,TRBD1,TRBJ2-5
CASSSPTQVESETQYF,TGTGCCAGCAGTTCCCCGACGCAGGTGGAGTCGGAGACCCAGTACTTC,16,TRBV28,NA,NA,TRBJ2-5
CASSPNYNEQFF,TGTGCCAGCAGCCCCAATTACAATGAGCAGTTCTTC,12,TRBV9,NA,NA,TRBJ2-1
CSVGTAGPYEQYF,TGCAGCGTTGGGACGGCCGGACCCTACGAGCAGTACTTC,13,TRBV29-1,NA,NA,TRBJ2-7
CASSQEGAEETQYF,TGTGCCAGCAGCCAAGAAGGGGCAGAGGAGACCCAGTACTTC,14,TRBV4-2,NA,NA,TRBJ2-5
CSARPGQGYEQYF,TGCAGTGCTAGACCCGGACAGGGCTACGAGCAGTACTTC,13,TRBV20-1,NA,TRBD1,TRBJ2-7
CASRARTAVSYNSPLHF,TGTGCCAGCAGAGCTAGGACGGCAGTCTCCTATAATTCACCCCTCCACTTT,17,TRBV3-1,few,NA,TRBJ1-6
CASSGDRGWNNEQFF,TGTGCCAGTAGTGGGGACAGGGGGTGGAACAATGAGCAGTTCTTC,15,TRBV19,few,TRBD1,TRBJ2-1
CASSQGAVSDTQYF,TGCGCCAGCAGCCAGGGCGCGGTGTCAGATACGCAGTATTTT,14,TRBV4-1,few,NA,TRBJ2-3
CASSRSDSYNSPLHF,TGCGCCAGCAGCCGATCGGACAGTTATAATTCACCCCTCCACTTT,15,TRBV4-1,NA,NA,TRBJ1-6
CASGASAGNRYEQYF,TGTGCCAGCGGGGCTTCGGCGGGGAATCGGTACGAGCAGTACTTC,15,TRBV2,NA,NA,TRBJ2-7
CASLKPDTQYF,TGCGCCAGCTTAAAGCCAGATACGCAGTATTTT,11,TRBV10-1,few,NA,TRBJ2-3
CDSSSLAGGLGTQYF,TGTGACAGCAGCTCCCTAGCGGGGGGCCTGGGTACGCAGTATTTT,15,TRBV7-2,NA,TRBD2,TRBJ2-3
CASSSKPGLSTEAFF,TGTGCCAGCAGCTCGAAACCGGGACTGAGCACTGAAGCTTTCTTT,15,TRBV11-2,few,NA,TRBJ1-1
CASSPAGAEAFF,TGCGCCAGCAGCCCGGCAGGCGCGGAAGCTTTCTTT,12,TRBV5-1,few,NA,TRBJ1-1